This T cell receptor beta chain is drawn from a study of T-cell reconstitution after alpha-beta-depleted transplantation in children. The study, taken as a whole, reports: T cells produced anew were the main source of T-cell counts and diversity one year after transplant. There were reportedly several hundred expanded graft clones from which alpha-beta T cells came about two months after transplant. Surviving recipient T cells and thymic progenitors accounted for the high day-60 TCRbeta diversity observed in some patients.

Preparation of the TCRbeta library used unique molecular identifiers. TCRdb ran MiXCR on the PCR reads and lists one entry per CDR3 protein. There are about 250,000 distinct CDR3 sequences in the sample; 20% to 30% occur only once, and about 4.8% lies in the top ten. This clonotype appeared a few times. Antigen specificity is unknown. The specimen was PBMCs, mostly from graft donor cells, collected 360 days after TCRalphabeta/CD19-depleted stem cell transplant. This clonotype was obtained from a female patient between 2 and 15 years old who had a stem cell transplant for congenital amegakaryocytic thrombocytopenia, so the T cells may come from the graft donor.

CDR3 in DNA: TGTGCCAGCAGCGTAATAGCTGGGGGATCTGGCTACACCTTC. Translation gives CASSVIAGGSGYTF. The chain couples TRBV7-9 to TRBJ1-2, with D maybe TRBD1 (5 bases). There are 14 residues in the CDR3. The V end was cut by 5 bases, the J end by 7 bases, with 17 bases between. The germline gives CDR1 SEHNR, CDR2 FQNEAQ (reference sequence). The variable domain in full, completed from reference TRBV7-9 and TRBJ1-2, reads DTGVSQNPRHKITKRGQNVTFRCDPISEHNRLYWYRQTLGQGPEFLTYFQNEAQLEKSRLLSDRFSAERPKGSFSTLEIQRTEQGDSAMYLCASSVIAGGSGYTFGSGTRLTVV.